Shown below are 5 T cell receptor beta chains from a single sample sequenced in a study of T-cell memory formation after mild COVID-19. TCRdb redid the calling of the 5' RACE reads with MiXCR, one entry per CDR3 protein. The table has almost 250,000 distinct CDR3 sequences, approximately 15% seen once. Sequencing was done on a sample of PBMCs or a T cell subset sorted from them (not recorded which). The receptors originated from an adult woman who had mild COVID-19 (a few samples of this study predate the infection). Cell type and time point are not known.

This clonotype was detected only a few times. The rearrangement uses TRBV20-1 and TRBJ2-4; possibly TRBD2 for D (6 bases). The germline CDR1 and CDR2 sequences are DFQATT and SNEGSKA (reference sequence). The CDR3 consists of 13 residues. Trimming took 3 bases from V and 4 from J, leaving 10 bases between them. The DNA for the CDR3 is TGCAGTGCTAGCGGGACTGGGAAAAACATTCAGTACTTC. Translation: CSASGTGKNIQYF.

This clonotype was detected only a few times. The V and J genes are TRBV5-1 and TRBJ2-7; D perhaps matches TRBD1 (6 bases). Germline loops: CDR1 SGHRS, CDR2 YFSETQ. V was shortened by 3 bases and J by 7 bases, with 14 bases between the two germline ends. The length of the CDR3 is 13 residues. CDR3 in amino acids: CASSSTGFREQYF. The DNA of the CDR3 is TGCGCCAGCAGCTCCACAGGGTTTCGGGAGCAGTACTTC.

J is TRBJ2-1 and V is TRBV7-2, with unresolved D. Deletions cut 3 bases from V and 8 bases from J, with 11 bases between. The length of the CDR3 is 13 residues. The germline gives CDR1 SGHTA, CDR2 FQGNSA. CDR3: CASSFGSWDEQFF. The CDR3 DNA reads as TGTGCCAGCAGCTTTGGATCTTGGGATGAGCAGTTCTTC. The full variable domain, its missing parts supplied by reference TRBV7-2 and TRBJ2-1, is GAGVSQSPSNKVTEKGKDVELRCDPISGHTALYWYRQSLGQGLEFLIYFQGNSAPDKSGLPSDRFSAERTGGSVSTLTIQRTQQEDSAVYLCASSFGSWDEQFFGPGTRLTVL.

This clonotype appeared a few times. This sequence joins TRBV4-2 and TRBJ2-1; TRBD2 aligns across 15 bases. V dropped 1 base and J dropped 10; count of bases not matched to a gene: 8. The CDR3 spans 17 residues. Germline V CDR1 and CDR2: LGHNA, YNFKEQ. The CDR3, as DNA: TGTGCCAGCAGCCAAGGGGGACTAGCGGGAGGTTGGGGAGAGCAGTTCTTC. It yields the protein CASSQGGLAGGWGEQFF.

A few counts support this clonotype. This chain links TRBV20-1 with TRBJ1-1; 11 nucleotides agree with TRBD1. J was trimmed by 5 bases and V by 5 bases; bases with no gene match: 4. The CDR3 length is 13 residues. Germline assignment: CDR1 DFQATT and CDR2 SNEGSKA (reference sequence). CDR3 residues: CSAPGQGGTEAFF. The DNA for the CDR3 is TGCAGTGCTCCGGGACAGGGGGGAACTGAAGCTTTCTTT.